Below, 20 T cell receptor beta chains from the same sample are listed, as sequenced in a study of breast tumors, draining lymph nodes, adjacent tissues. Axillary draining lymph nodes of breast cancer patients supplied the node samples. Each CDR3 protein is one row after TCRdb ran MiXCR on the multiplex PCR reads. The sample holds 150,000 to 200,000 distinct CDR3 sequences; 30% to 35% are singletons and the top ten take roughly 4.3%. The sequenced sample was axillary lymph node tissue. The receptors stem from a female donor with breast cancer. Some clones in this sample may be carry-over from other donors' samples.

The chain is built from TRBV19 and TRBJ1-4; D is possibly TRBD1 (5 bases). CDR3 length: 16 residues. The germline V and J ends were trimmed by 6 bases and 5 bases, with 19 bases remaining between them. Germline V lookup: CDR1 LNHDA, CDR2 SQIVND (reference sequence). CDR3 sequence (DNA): TGTGCCAGTAGGGACGGGGCTAGCTCCTACAATGAAAAACTGTTTTTT. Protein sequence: CASRDGASSYNEKLFF.

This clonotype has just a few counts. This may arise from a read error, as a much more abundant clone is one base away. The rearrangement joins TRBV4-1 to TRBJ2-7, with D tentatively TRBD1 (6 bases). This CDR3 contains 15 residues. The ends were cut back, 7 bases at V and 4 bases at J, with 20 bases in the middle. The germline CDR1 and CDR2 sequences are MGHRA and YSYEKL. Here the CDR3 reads CASNPDRGSPYEQYF. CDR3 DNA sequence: TGCGCCAGCAACCCAGATAGGGGGTCGCCGTACGAGCAGTACTTC.

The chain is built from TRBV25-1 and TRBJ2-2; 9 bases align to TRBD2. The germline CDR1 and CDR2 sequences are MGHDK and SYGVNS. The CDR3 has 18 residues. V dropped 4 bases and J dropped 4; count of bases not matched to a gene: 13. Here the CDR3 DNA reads TGTGCCAGCAGTGCTAGAGTTGCAGCGGGAGGTATCACCGGGGAGCTGTTTTTT. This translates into CASSARVAAGGITGELFF.

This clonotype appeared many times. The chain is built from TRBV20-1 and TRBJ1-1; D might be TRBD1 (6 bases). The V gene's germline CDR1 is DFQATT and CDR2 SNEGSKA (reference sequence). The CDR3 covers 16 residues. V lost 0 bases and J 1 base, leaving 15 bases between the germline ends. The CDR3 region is CSAREGWGAGNTEAFF. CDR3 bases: TGCAGTGCTAGAGAGGGGTGGGGGGCAGGGAACACTGAAGCTTTCTTT.

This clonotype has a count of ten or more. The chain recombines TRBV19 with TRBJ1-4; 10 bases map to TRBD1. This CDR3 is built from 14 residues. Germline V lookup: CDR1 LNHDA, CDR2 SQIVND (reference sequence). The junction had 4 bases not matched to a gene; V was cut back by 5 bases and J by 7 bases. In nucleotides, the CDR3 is TGTGCCAGTAGTTCGGGACAGGGGTTTGAAAAACTGTTTTTT. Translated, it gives CASSSGQGFEKLFF.

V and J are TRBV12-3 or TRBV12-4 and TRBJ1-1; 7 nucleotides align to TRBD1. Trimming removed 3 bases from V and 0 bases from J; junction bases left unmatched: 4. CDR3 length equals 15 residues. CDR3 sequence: CASSFRGQMNTEAFF. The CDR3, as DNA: TGTGCCAGCAGTTTTAGGGGACAGATGAACACTGAAGCTTTCTTT.

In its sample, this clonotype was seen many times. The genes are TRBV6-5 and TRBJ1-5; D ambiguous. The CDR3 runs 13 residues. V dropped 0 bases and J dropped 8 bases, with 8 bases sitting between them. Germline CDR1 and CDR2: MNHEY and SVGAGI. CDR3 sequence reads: CASSYSTREPQHF. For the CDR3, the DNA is TGTGCCAGCAGTTACTCGACCCGGGAGCCCCAGCATTTT.

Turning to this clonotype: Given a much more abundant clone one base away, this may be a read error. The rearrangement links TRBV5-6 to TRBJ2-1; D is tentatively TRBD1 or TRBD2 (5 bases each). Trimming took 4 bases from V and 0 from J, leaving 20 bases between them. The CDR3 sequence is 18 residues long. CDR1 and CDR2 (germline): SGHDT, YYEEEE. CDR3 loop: CASSPGTSVVSSYNEQFF. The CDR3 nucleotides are TGTGCCAGCAGCCCCGGGACGTCGGTAGTAAGCTCCTACAATGAGCAGTTCTTC.

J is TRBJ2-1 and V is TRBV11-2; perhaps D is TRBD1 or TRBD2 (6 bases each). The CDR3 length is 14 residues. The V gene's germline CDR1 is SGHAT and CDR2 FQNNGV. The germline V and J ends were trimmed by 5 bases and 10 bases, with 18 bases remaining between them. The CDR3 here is CASSPSGAGTEQFF. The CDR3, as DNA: TGTGCCAGCAGCCCTTCGGGGGCTGGGACGGAGCAGTTCTTC.

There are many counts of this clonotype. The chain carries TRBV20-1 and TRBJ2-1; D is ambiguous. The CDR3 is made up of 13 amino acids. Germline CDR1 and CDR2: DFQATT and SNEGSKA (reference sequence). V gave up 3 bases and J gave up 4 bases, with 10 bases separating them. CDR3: CSASGPLYNEQFF. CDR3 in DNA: TGCAGTGCTAGCGGGCCCCTTTACAATGAGCAGTTCTTC.

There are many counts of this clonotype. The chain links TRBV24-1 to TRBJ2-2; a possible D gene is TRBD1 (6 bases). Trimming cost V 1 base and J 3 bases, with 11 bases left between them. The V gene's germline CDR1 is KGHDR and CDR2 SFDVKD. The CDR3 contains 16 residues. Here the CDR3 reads CATSDFRQGYTGELFF. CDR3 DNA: TGTGCCACCAGTGATTTTCGGCAGGGGTACACCGGGGAGCTGTTTTTT.

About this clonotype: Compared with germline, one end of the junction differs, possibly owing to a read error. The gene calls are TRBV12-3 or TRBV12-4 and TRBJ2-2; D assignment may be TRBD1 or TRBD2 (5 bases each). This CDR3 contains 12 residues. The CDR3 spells CASRQGTGELSF. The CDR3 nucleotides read TGTGCCAGCAGGCAGGGCACCGGGGAGCTGTCTTTT.

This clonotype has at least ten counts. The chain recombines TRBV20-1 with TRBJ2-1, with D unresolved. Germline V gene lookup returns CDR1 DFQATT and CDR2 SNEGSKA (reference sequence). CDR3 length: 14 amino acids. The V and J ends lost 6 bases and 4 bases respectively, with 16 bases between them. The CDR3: CSAPRPPKYNEQFF. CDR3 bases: TGCAGTGCACCTCGGCCCCCCAAATACAATGAGCAGTTCTTC.

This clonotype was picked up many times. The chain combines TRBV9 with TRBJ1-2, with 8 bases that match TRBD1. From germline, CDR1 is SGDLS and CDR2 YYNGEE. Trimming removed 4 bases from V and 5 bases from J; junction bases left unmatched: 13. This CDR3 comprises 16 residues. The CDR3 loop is CASSPTPGQGPYGYTF. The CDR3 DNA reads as TGTGCCAGCAGCCCCACCCCAGGACAGGGTCCGTATGGCTACACCTTC.

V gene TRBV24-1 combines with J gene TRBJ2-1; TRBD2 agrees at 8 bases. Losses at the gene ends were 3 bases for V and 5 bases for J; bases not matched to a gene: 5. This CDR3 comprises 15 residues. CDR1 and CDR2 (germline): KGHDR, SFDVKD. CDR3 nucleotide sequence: TGTGCCACCAGTGATGGGCGGGGGGCTAACAATGAGCAGTTCTTC. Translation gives CATSDGRGANNEQFF.

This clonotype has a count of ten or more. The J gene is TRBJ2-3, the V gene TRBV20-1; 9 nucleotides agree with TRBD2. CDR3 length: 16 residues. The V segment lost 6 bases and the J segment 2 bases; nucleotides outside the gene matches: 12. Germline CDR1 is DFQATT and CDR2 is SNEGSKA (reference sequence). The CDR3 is CSAPANLAGNTDTQYF. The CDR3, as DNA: TGCAGTGCCCCCGCCAACCTAGCGGGAAACACAGATACGCAGTATTTT.

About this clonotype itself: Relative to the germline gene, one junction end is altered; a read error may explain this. CDR3 nucleotide sequence: TGTGCCAGCAGTTTTGAGGGGCCCCTCTCAGGGGCCTATAATGAAAACCTGTTTTTT. Its translation is CASSFEGPLSGAYNENLFF. The rearrangement uses TRBV2 and TRBJ1-4; the D gene is possibly TRBD1 (6 bases). The CDR3 spans 19 residues. Germline V lookup: CDR1 SNHLY, CDR2 FYNNEI.

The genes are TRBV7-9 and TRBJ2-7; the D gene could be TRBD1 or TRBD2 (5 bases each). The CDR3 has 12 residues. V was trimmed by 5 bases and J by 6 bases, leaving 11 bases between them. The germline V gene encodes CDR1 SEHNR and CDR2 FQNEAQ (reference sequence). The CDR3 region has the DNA TGTGCCAGCAGCGATGAGGGACCCGAGCAGTACTTC. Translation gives CASSDEGPEQYF.

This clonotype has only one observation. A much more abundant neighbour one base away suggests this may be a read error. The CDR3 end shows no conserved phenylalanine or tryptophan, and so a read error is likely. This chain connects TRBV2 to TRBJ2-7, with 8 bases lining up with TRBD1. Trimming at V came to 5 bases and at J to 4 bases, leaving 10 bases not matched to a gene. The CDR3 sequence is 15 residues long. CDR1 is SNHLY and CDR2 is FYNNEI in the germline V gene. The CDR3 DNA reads TGTGCCAGCAGTCCTGGACAGGGTCACTCGTACGAGCAGTACCTC. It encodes CASSPGQGHSYEQYL.

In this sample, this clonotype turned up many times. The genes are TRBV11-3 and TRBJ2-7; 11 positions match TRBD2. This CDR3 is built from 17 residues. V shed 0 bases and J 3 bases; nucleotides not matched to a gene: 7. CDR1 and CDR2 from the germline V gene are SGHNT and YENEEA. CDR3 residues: CASSLDSASGRLYEQYF. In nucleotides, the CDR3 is TGTGCCAGCAGCTTAGATAGCGCTAGCGGGAGGCTCTACGAGCAGTACTTC.